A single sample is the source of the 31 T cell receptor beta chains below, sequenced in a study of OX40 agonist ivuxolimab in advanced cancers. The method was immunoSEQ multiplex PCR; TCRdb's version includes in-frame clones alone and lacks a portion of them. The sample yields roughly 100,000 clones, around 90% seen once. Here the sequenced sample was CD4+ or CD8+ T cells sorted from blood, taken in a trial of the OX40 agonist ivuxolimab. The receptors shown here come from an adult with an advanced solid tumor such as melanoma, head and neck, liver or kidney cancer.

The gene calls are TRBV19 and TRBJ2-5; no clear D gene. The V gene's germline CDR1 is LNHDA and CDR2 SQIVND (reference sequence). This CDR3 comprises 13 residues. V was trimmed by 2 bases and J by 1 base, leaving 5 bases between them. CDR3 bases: TGTGCCAGTAGTATACAGTCCCAAGAGACCCAGTACTTC. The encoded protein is CASSIQSQETQYF.

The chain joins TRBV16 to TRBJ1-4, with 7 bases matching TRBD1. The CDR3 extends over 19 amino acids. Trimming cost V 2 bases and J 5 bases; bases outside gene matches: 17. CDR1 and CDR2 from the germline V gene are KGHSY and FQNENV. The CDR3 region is CASSQTATGISGYNEKLFF. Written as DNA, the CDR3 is TGTGCCAGCAGCCAAACCGCGACAGGGATCTCCGGTTACAATGAAAAACTGTTTTTT.

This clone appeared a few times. CDR3 in DNA: TGTGCCAGCAGTCCGGGGGTTCAGCCCCAGCATTTT. Encoded protein: CASSPGVQPQHF. The V and J genes are TRBV28 and TRBJ1-5; possible D gene TRBD1, 5 bases. V lost 5 bases, J lost 6 bases, and 8 bases lay in between. The CDR3 consists of 12 residues. In germline, CDR1 is MDHEN, CDR2 SYDVKM.

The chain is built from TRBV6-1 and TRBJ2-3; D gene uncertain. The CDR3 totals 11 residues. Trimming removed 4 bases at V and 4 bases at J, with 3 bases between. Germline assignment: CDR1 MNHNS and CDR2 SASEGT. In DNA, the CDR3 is TGTGCCAGCAGTGCACCAGATACGCAGTATTTT. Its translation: CASSAPDTQYF.

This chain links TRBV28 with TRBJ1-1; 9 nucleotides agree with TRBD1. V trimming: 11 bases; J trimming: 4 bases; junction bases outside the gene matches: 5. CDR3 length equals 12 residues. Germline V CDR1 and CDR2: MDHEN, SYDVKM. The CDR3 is CASKTGGTEAFF. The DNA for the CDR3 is TGTGCCTCCAAGACAGGGGGCACTGAAGCTTTCTTT. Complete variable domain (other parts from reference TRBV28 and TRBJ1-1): DVKVTQSSRYLVKRTGEKVFLECVQDMDHENMFWYRQDPGLGLRLIYFSYDVKMKEKGDIPEGYSVSREKKERFSLILESASTNQTSMYLCASKTGGTEAFFGQGTRLTVV.

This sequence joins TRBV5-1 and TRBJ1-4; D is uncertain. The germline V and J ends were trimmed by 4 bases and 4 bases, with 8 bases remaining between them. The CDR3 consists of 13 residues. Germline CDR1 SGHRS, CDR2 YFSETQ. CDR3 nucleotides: TGCGCCAGCAGCGTCGGGAGTAATGAAAAACTGTTTTTT. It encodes CASSVGSNEKLFF.

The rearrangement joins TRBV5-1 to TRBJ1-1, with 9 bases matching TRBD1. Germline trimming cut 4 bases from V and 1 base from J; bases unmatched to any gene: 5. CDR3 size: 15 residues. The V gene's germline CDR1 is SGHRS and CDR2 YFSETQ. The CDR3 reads CASSGRTGANTEAFF. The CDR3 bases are TGCGCCAGCAGCGGGAGGACAGGGGCGAACACTGAAGCTTTCTTT. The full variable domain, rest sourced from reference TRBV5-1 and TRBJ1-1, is KAGVTQTPRYLIKTRGQQVTLSCSPISGHRSVSWYQQTPGQGLQFLFEYFSETQRNKGNFPGRFSGRQFSNSRSEMNVSTLELGDSALYLCASSGRTGANTEAFFGQGTRLTVV.

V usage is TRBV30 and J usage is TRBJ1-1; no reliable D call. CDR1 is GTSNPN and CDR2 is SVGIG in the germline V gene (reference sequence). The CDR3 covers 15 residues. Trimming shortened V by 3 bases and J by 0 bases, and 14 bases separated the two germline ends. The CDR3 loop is CAWRAAGILNTEAFF. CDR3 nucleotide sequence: TGTGCCTGGAGGGCCGCAGGCATATTGAACACTGAAGCTTTCTTT.

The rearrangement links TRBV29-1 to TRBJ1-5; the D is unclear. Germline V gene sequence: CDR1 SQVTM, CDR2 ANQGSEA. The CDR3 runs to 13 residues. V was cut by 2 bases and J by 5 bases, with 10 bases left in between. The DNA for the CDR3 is TGCAGCGTTGAAACCGCCCCCTATCAGCCCCAGCATTTT. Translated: CSVETAPYQPQHF.

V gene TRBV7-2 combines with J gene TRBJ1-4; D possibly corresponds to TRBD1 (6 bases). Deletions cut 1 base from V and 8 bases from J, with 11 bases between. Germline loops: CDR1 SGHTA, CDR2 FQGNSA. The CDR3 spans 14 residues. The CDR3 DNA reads TGTGCCAGCAGCTTAGGGGGGCTGGGCGAAAAACTGTTTTTT. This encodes CASSLGGLGEKLFF.

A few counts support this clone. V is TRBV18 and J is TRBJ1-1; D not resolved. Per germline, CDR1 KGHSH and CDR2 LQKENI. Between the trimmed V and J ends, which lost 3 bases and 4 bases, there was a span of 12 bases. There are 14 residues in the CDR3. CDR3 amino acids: CASSPRVFGTEAFF. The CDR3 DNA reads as TGTGCCAGCTCACCCCGCGTATTCGGCACTGAAGCTTTCTTT.

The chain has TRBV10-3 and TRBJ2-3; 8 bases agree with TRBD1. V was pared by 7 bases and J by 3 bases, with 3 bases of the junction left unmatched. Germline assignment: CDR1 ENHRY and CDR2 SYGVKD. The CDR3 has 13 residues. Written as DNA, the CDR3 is TGTGCCATCACAGGGGGCGCGACAGATACGCAGTATTTT. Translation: CAITGGATDTQYF.

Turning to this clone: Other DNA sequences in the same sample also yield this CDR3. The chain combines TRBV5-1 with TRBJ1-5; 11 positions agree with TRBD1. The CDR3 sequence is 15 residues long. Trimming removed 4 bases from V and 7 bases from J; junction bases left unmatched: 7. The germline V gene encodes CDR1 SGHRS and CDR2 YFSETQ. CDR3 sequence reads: CASSPDRGQGQPQHF. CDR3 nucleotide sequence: TGCGCCAGCAGCCCGGACAGGGGGCAAGGACAGCCCCAGCATTTT.

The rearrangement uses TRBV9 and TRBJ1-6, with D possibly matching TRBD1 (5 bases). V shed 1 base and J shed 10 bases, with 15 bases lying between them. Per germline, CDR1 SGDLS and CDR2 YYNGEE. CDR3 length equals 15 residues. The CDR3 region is CASSVRGGGNSPLHF. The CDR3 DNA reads TGTGCCAGCAGCGTACGTGGGGGAGGGAACTCACCCCTCCACTTT.

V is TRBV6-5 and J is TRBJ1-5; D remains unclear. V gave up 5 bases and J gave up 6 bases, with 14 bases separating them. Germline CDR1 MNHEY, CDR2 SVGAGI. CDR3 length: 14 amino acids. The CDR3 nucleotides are TGTGCCAGCAGTGACACGGGGATTCGTCAGCCCCAGCATTTT. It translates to CASSDTGIRQPQHF.

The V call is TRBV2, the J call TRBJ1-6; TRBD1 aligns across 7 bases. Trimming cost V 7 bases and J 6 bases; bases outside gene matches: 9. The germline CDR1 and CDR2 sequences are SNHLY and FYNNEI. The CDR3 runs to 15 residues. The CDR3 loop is CASKRDRVANSPLHF. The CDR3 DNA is TGTGCCAGCAAACGGGACAGAGTCGCTAATTCACCCCTCCACTTT.

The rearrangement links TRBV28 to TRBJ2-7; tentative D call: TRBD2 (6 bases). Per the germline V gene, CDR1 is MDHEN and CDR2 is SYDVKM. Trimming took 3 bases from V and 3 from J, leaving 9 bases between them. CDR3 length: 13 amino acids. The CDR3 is CASSFGRDYEQYF. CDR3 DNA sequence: TGTGCCAGCAGTTTTGGGCGGGACTACGAGCAGTACTTC.

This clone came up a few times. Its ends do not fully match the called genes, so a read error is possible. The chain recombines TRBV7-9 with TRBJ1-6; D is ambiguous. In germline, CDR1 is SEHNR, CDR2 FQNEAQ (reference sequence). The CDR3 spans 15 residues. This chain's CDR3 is CASSLMATYNSPLHF. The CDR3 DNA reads TGTGCCAGCAGCTTAATGGCGACCTACAATTCACCCCTCCACTTT.

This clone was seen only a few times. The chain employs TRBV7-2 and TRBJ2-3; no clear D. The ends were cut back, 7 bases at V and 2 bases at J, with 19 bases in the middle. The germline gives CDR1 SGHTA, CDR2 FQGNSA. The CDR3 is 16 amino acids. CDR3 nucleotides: TGTGCCAGCAACCTTCTCCCTGGGATTATCACAGATACGCAGTATTTT. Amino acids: CASNLLPGIITDTQYF.

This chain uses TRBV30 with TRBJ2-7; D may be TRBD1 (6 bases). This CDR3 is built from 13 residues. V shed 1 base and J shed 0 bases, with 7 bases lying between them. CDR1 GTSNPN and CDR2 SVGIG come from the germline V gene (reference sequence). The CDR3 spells CAWSEGGSYEQYF. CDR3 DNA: TGTGCCTGGAGTGAAGGGGGCTCCTACGAGCAGTACTTC.

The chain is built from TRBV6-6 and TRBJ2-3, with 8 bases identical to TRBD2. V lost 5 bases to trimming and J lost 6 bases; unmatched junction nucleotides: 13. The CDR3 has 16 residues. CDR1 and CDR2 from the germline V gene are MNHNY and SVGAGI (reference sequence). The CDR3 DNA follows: TGTGCCAGCAGTCCCCGGGGAGCGGGGGATCGGGATACGCAGTATTTT. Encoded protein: CASSPRGAGDRDTQYF.

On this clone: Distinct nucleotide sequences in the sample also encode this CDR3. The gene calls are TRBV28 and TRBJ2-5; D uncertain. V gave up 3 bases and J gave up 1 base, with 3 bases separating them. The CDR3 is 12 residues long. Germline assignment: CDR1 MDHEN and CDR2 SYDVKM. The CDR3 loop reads CASSLAQETQYF. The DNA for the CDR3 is TGTGCCAGCAGTTTGGCCCAAGAGACCCAGTACTTC.

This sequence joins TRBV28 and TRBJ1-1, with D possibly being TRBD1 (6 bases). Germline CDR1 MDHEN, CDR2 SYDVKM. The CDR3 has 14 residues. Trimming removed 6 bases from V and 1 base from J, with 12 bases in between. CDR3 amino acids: CASSPQDRNTEAFF. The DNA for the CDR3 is TGTGCCAGCAGCCCTCAGGACAGGAACACTGAAGCTTTCTTT.

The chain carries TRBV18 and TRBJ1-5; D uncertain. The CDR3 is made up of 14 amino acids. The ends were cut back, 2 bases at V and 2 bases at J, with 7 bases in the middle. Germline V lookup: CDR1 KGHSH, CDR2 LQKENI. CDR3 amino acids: CASSPNTRNQPQHF. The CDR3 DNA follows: TGTGCCAGCTCACCAAACACACGCAATCAGCCCCAGCATTTT.

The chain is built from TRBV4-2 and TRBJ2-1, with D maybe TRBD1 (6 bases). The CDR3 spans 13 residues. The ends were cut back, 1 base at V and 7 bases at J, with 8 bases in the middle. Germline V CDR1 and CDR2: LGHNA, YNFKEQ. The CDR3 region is CASSQVDRNEQFF. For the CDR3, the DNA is TGTGCCAGCAGCCAAGTAGACAGGAATGAGCAGTTCTTC.

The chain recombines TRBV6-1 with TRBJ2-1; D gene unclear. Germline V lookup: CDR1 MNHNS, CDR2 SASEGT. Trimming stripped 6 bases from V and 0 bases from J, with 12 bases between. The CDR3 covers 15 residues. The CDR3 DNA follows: TGTGCCAGCAGACTAAAGGCAAGCTCCTACAATGAGCAGTTCTTC. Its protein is CASRLKASSYNEQFF.

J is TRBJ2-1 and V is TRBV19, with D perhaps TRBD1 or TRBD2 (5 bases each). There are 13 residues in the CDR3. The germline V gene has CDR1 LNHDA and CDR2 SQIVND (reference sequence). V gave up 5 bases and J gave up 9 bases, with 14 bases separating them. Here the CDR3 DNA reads TGTGCCAGTAGTCTTGGGACGCTCGGTGAGCAGTTCTTC. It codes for CASSLGTLGEQFF.

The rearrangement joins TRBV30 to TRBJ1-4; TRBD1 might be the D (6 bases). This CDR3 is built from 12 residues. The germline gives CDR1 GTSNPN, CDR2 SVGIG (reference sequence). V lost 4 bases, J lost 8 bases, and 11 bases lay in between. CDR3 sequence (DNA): TGTGCCTGGAAACAGGGAGGAGAAAAACTGTTTTTT. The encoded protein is CAWKQGGEKLFF.

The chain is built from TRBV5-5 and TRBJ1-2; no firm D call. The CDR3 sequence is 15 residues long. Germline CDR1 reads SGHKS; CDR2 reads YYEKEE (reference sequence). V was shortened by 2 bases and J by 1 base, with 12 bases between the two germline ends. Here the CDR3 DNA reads TGTGCCAGCAGCTTAACCACTGGGTTTAACTATGGCTACACCTTC. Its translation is CASSLTTGFNYGYTF.

CDR3 in DNA: TGTGCCAGCAGTGAACGTACACCGTCGAGTGGAAACACCATATATTTT. This translates into CASSERTPSSGNTIYF. The V and J genes are TRBV2 and TRBJ1-3; D is undetermined. CDR1 SNHLY and CDR2 FYNNEI come from the germline V gene. The V and J ends lost 2 bases and 3 bases respectively, with 14 bases between them. CDR3 length: 16 residues.

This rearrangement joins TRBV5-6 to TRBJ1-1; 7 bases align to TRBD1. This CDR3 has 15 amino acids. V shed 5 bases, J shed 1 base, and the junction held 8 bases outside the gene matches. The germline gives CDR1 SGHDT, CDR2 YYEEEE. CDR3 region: CASSRLGTENTEAFF. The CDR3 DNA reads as TGTGCCAGCAGTCGACTTGGGACAGAGAACACTGAAGCTTTCTTT.